This TCR beta chain appears in the sequencing data of a study of persistence of HIV-infected CD4 T cells. Study details: CD4+ T cells responding to CMV or HIV-1 Gag were isolated.

Stimulation used 10 ug/mL lysate from CMV-infected fibroblasts. Memory cells lacking CD40L and CD69 with high CD45RO were sorted. Stimulated PBMCs had first been depleted of CD8+ T cells. There are 15 residues in the CDR3. Per germline, CDR1 MNHEY and CDR2 SMNVEV (reference sequence). V trimming: 2 bases; J trimming: 9 bases; junction bases outside the gene matches: 4. The study, taken as a whole, reports: Bulk TCR data could not be restricted to HIV-1-infected CMV-responding cells. Within sorted populations, more oligoclonal TCRs accompanied more oligoclonal proviruses.

Sequencing used immunoSEQ version 4 in survey mode. Method: immunoSEQ multiplex PCR; TCRdb's copy keeps in-frame clones and lacks some. The data contain under 60,000 clones, about four fifths of them singletons. In regard to this clone: Its antigen is still unknown.

The sequencing used CD4+ T cells sorted from PBMCs after roughly 18-hour stimulation, collected from a patient who received antiretroviral therapy. This clonotype was sampled from an adult man with HIV who was CMV-seropositive. The V gene is TRBV27, the J gene TRBJ1-6; 10 nucleotides align to TRBD1. The CDR3 spells CASSLGGQGSSPLHF. CDR3 DNA sequence: TGTGCCAGCAGTTTAGGGGGACAGGGGAGTTCACCCCTCCACTTT.